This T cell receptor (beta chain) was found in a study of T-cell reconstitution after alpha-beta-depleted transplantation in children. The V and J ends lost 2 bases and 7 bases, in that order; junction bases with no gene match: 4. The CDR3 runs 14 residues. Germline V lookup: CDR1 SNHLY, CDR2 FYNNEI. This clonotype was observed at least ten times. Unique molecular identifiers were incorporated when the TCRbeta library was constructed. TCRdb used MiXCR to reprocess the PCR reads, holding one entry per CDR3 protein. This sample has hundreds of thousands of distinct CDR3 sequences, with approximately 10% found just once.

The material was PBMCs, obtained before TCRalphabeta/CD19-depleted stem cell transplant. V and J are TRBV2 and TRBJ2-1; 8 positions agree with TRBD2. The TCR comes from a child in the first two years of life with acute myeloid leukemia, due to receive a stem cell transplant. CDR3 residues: CASSERSGRNEQFF. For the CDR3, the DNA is TGTGCCAGCAGTGAAAGGAGCGGGAGAAATGAGCAGTTCTTC.